Listed below are T cell receptor beta chains from one sample, sequenced in a study of blood T cell repertoires in COVID-19. The repertoire was sequenced with immunoSEQ multiplex PCR; TCRdb's copy has only in-frame clones and lacks some. This table has around 250,000 clones, roughly 85% appearing once. Sequenced: PBMCs or T cells enriched from blood (not recorded which). The receptors were sampled from a woman aged 45-65 years who had recovered from COVID-19. CDR3s include the opening cysteine and the closing phenylalanine or tryptophan. The D gene is left open where the match is weak. The size of a clone is reported for some rows only, either as once, few or many, or as a class for expanded clones.

clone size	V gene	J gene	D gene	CDR3 protein	CDR3 DNA
.	TRBV4-2	TRBJ1-2	.	CASSQDEAGVVYGYTF	TGTGCCAGCAGCCAAGATGAGGCAGGGGTTGTATATGGCTACACCTTC
once	TRBV5-1	TRBJ2-7	TRBD2	CASSPGTSGRAIYEQYF	TGCGCCAGCAGCCCCGGGACTAGCGGGAGGGCTATCTACGAGCAGTACTTC
.	TRBV10-3	TRBJ2-3	TRBD1	CAISKQGSDTQYF	TGTGCCATCAGTAAACAGGGGAGTGATACGCAGTATTTT
once	TRBV27	TRBJ1-1	.	CASRNDQGLNTEAFF	TGTGCCAGCAGGAACGATCAGGGTCTGAACACTGAAGCTTTCTTT
.	TRBV5-1	TRBJ2-7	TRBD2	CASSPTLAGGPDEQYF	TGCGCCAGCAGCCCGACCTTAGCGGGAGGGCCCGACGAGCAGTACTTC
few	TRBV24-1	TRBJ2-1	TRBD1	CATSGPGTASYNEQFF	TGTGCCACCAGTGGCCCCGGGACAGCCTCCTACAATGAGCAGTTCTTC
.	TRBV6-1	TRBJ2-7	TRBD2	CASSEDVTSGFSYEQYF	TGTGCCAGCAGTGAAGATGTGACTAGCGGGTTCTCCTACGAGCAGTACTTC
.	TRBV3-1/TRBV3-2	TRBJ2-1	TRBD2	CASSSGTSGRAFYNEQFF	TGTGCCAGCAGCTCCGGGACTAGCGGGAGGGCCTTCTACAATGAGCAGTTCTTC
few	TRBV25-1	TRBJ1-1	TRBD1	CASSAPYRGTEAFF	TGTGCCAGCAGTGCGCCGTACAGGGGCACTGAAGCTTTCTTT
.	TRBV6-5	TRBJ1-5	.	CASSPGLNQPQHF	TGTGCCAGCAGCCCGGGACTCAATCAGCCCCAGCATTTT
once	TRBV6-5	TRBJ2-1	.	CASSYRTVYNEQFF	TGTGCCAGCAGTTACCGGACAGTTTACAATGAGCAGTTCTTC
.	TRBV11-2	TRBJ2-7	.	CASSFRRGPDYEQYF	TGTGCCAGCAGCTTTAGGAGAGGCCCTGACTACGAGCAGTACTTC
.	TRBV28	TRBJ2-2	.	CASSLAGGELFF	TGTGCCAGCAGTTTAGCCGGGGGGGAGCTGTTTTTT
.	TRBV18	TRBJ1-4	.	CASSPLATNEKLFF	TGTGCCAGCTCACCCCTAGCAACTAATGAAAAACTGTTTTTT
.	TRBV9	TRBJ1-2	TRBD1	CASSSGTGSYGYTF	TGTGCCAGCAGCTCCGGGACAGGGTCATATGGCTACACCTTC
.	TRBV5-1	TRBJ2-5	TRBD1	CASRRFTGVFGETQYF	TGCGCCAGCAGGAGGTTTACAGGGGTGTTTGGGGAGACCCAGTACTTC
.	TRBV28	TRBJ1-1	TRBD1	CASSITGTGRAEAFF	TGTGCCAGCAGTATTACCGGGACAGGGAGGGCTGAAGCTTTCTTT
.	TRBV7-9	TRBJ1-6	TRBD1	CASSAGQGNSPLHF	TGTGCCAGCAGCGCCGGACAGGGAAATTCACCCCTCCACTTT
.	TRBV18	TRBJ2-1	.	CASSPRSSADNEQFF	TGTGCCAGCTCACCACGGTCTAGCGCTGACAATGAGCAGTTCTTC
.	TRBV3-1/TRBV3-2	TRBJ2-2	.	CASSLRTAYSTGELFF	TGTGCCAGCAGCCTCAGGACAGCCTACTCCACCGGGGAGCTGTTTTTT
.	TRBV12-3/TRBV12-4	TRBJ2-5	.	CASSFRDTNDF	TGTGCCAGCAGTTTCCGAGACACCAACGACTTC
.	TRBV18	TRBJ1-5	.	CASSQGNSNQPQHF	TGTGCCAGCTCACAGGGGAATAGCAATCAGCCCCAGCATTTT
.	TRBV2	TRBJ1-4	TRBD1	CASSQGAGSEKLFF	TGTGCCAGCTCGCAGGGGGCGGGAAGTGAAAAACTGTTTTTT
.	TRBV6-5	TRBJ1-2	.	CASSPRVGGYTF	TGTGCCAGCAGCCCGCGGGTCGGGGGCTACACCTTC
.	TRBV27	TRBJ1-1	TRBD1	CASRDRVGTEAFF	TGTGCCAGCAGGGACAGGGTGGGAACTGAAGCTTTCTTT
once	TRBV18	TRBJ1-2	.	CASSPAGKGDYGYTF	TGTGCCAGCTCACCGGCAGGCAAAGGGGACTATGGCTACACCTTC
.	TRBV4-1	TRBJ1-4	.	CASSQVEQFATNEKLFF	TGCGCCAGCAGCCAAGTGGAGCAGTTTGCAACTAATGAAAAACTGTTTTTT
.	TRBV7-9	TRBJ1-4	TRBD1	CASSLKGQGDEKLFF	TGTGCCAGCAGCTTAAAGGGACAGGGGGACGAAAAACTGTTTTTT
.	TRBV2	TRBJ2-1	.	CASSEVSWSSYNEQFF	TGTGCCAGCAGTGAGGTTAGCTGGAGCTCCTACAATGAGCAGTTCTTC
.	TRBV3-1/TRBV3-2	TRBJ1-4	TRBD1	CASRPQGAREKLFF	TGTGCCAGCAGGCCCCAGGGGGCGCGTGAAAAACTGTTTTTT
.	TRBV27	TRBJ1-2	TRBD1	CASSFVPGQLYGYTF	TGTGCCAGCAGTTTCGTCCCGGGACAGCTCTATGGCTACACCTTC
.	TRBV4-1	TRBJ1-6	.	CASSAPSGDNSPLHF	TGCGCCAGCAGCGCACCTTCAGGGGATAATTCACCCCTCCACTTT
.	TRBV27	TRBJ2-5	TRBD1	CASTQTGGFETQYF	TGTGCCAGCACCCAGACAGGGGGGTTTGAGACCCAGTACTTC
.	TRBV6-1	TRBJ1-3	.	CASSEWGDSNTIYF	TGTGCCAGCAGTGAGTGGGGGGATTCAAACACCATATATTTT
.	TRBV6-1	TRBJ2-2	TRBD2	CASSGLLAGATGELFF	TGTGCCAGCAGTGGTCTCCTAGCGGGAGCTACCGGGGAGCTGTTTTTT
.	TRBV29-1	TRBJ2-5	TRBD2	CSVHWLAEPSQETQYF	TGCAGCGTCCACTGGCTAGCGGAGCCTTCCCAAGAGACCCAGTACTTC
.	TRBV18	TRBJ2-3	.	CASSPLWGGGTDTQYF	TGTGCCAGCTCACCCCTCTGGGGCGGGGGCACAGATACGCAGTATTTT
.	TRBV28	TRBJ1-2	TRBD1	CASSVQGASNYGYTF	TGTGCCAGCAGCGTTCAGGGGGCGTCTAACTATGGCTACACCTTC
.	TRBV7-9	TRBJ2-1	TRBD2	CASSKTSGGPNEQFF	TGTGCCAGCAGCAAAACTAGCGGGGGGCCTAATGAGCAGTTCTTC
.	TRBV12-3/TRBV12-4	TRBJ2-1	TRBD2	CASIGLAGGEQFF	TGTGCCAGCATTGGGCTAGCGGGTGGCGAGCAGTTCTTC
.	TRBV2	TRBJ1-3	TRBD1	CASSEFGTGAGNTIYF	TGTGCCAGCAGTGAATTTGGGACAGGGGCTGGAAACACCATATATTTT
.	TRBV5-4	TRBJ2-2	TRBD2	CASSLAAGLNTGELFF	TGTGCCAGCAGCTTGGCAGCGGGGCTTAACACCGGGGAGCTGTTTTTT
.	TRBV24-1	TRBJ2-1	TRBD2	CATSGREAGGNEQFF	TGTGCCACCAGTGGAAGGGAGGCCGGGGGGAATGAGCAGTTCTTC
.	TRBV21-1	TRBJ2-7	.	CASSKRDSPYEQYF	TGTGCCAGCAGCAAAAGGGACTCCCCCTACGAGCAGTACTTC
.	TRBV3-1/TRBV3-2	TRBJ2-7	.	CASKSQGLYEQYF	TGTGCCAGCAAGAGCCAGGGCCTCTACGAGCAGTACTTC
.	TRBV3-1/TRBV3-2	TRBJ1-2	TRBD1	CASSQVLGTGIYGYTF	TGTGCCAGCAGCCAAGTCCTCGGGACAGGGATCTATGGCTACACCTTC
.	TRBV5-1	TRBJ2-5	TRBD2	CASSPTSGTHGETQYF	TGCGCCAGCAGCCCGACTAGCGGGACCCATGGGGAGACCCAGTACTTC
.	TRBV5-1	TRBJ1-4	.	CASSRGATNEKLFF	TGCGCCAGCAGCCGGGGGGCAACTAATGAAAAACTGTTTTTT
.	TRBV3-1/TRBV3-2	TRBJ2-1	TRBD1	CASSPVTGARFDEQFF	TGTGCCAGCAGCCCAGTGACAGGGGCTCGGTTCGATGAGCAGTTCTTC
.	TRBV4-2	TRBJ2-7	.	CASSPPGVPAYEQYF	TGTGCCAGCAGCCCTCCCGGGGTCCCGGCCTACGAGCAGTACTTC
.	TRBV2	TRBJ1-5	TRBD1	CASSVDRVGVQPQHF	TGTGCCAGCAGTGTTGACAGGGTCGGAGTTCAGCCCCAGCATTTT
.	TRBV27	TRBJ1-2	.	CASSYHLGAAGYTF	TGTGCCAGCAGTTACCACCTGGGCGCAGCTGGCTACACCTTC
.	TRBV28	TRBJ1-6	.	CASSHQVGSPLHF	TGTGCCAGCAGCCACCAGGTCGGTTCACCCCTCCACTTT
.	TRBV5-1	TRBJ2-3	TRBD2	CASSLSLATDTQYF	TGCGCCAGCAGCTTGTCACTAGCGACAGATACGCAGTATTTT
once	TRBV3-1/TRBV3-2	TRBJ2-7	TRBD1	CASSLNPGTGSYEQYF	TGTGCCAGCAGCCTCAATCCCGGGACAGGGTCCTACGAGCAGTACTTC